The rows below give T cell receptor beta chains drawn from one sample of a study of T-cell reconstitution after alpha-beta-depleted transplantation in children. TCRdb used MiXCR to reprocess the PCR reads, holding one entry per CDR3 protein. The sample holds fewer than 350,000 distinct CDR3 sequences, roughly 8.2% seen once. The sample here was peripheral blood, taken 360 days after TCRalphabeta/CD19-depleted stem cell transplant. The source of these receptors is a female patient aged 2-10 years who had a stem cell transplant for Fanconi anemia, so the T cells may come from the graft donor. Each CDR3 is given with its conserved first and last residue. Each record gives: J gene, V gene, D gene, clone size, CDR3 protein, CDR3 DNA. The D gene is left open where the match is weak. A clone size is listed for some rows: how often the clone was seen (once, few, many), or a class if it is expanded.

J: TRBJ1-5
V: TRBV15
D: -
size: few
CDR3: CATSRGGQQINQPQHF
DNA: TGTGCCACCAGTCGCGGAGGGCAACAGATCAATCAGCCCCAGCATTTT

J: TRBJ1-6
V: TRBV18
D: -
size: -
CDR3: CASSPWADSPLHF
DNA: TGTGCCAGCTCACCTTGGGCAGACTCACCCCTCCACTTT

J: TRBJ2-1
V: TRBV5-6
D: -
size: -
CDR3: CASSSSDNEQFF
DNA: TGTGCCAGCAGCTCGAGTGATAATGAGCAGTTCTTC

J: TRBJ1-1
V: TRBV3-1
D: -
size: -
CDR3: CASSLKEGNTEAFF
DNA: TGTGCCAGCAGCCTAAAGGAGGGGAACACTGAAGCTTTCTTT

J: TRBJ1-5
V: TRBV3-1
D: -
size: -
CDR3: CASSQVGWGQPQHF
DNA: TGTGCCAGCAGCCAAGTAGGATGGGGTCAGCCCCAGCATTTT

J: TRBJ2-3
V: TRBV12-3/TRBV12-4
D: TRBD1
size: many
CDR3: CASVPGQGTDTQYF
DNA: TGTGCCAGCGTCCCGGGACAGGGCACAGATACGCAGTATTTT

J: TRBJ2-7
V: TRBV20-1
D: -
size: few
CDR3: CSARRDSTYEQYF
DNA: TGCAGTGCTAGGCGGGACAGTACCTACGAGCAGTACTTC

J: TRBJ1-1
V: TRBV15
D: -
size: -
CDR3: CATSRDLGRGTEAFF
DNA: TGTGCCACCAGCAGAGATCTGGGGCGGGGGACTGAAGCTTTCTTT

J: TRBJ2-7
V: TRBV20-1
D: TRBD1
size: many
CDR3: CSAVTGGAGEQYF
DNA: TGCAGTGCAGTTACAGGGGGCGCGGGGGAGCAGTACTTC

J: TRBJ1-6
V: TRBV11-2
D: -
size: -
CDR3: CASSLESVGVVESPLHF
DNA: TGTGCCAGCAGCTTAGAGAGCGTGGGGGTTGTAGAATCACCCCTCCACTTT